The 9 T cell receptor beta chains below come from one sample, sequenced in a study of identical twins. TCRdb reprocessed the 5' RACE reads with MiXCR, giving one entry per CDR3 protein. The sample carries 250,000 to 350,000 distinct CDR3 sequences, roughly 8.6% recorded once. The same data also went into a second study, on yellow fever vaccine responses in identical twins.

Material for sequencing was CD8+ T cells sorted from blood. These receptors originate from a woman aged 18-29 years in good health.

This clonotype was recorded at least ten times. The V call is TRBV5-1, the J call TRBJ2-5, with a possible D match to TRBD2 (5 bases). V shed 4 bases and J shed 4 bases, with 23 bases lying between them. The length of the CDR3 is 17 residues. The germline V gene has CDR1 SGHRS and CDR2 YFSETQ. CDR3 bases: TGCGCCAGCAGCCCCCACGATGGACTGAACCAACGAGAGACCCAGTACTTC. Residues: CASSPHDGLNQRETQYF.

The rearrangement links TRBV2 to TRBJ2-1; the D gene is possibly TRBD2 (6 bases). This CDR3 has 17 amino acids. Germline lookup yields CDR1 SNHLY and CDR2 FYNNEI. V shed 0 bases and J shed 0 bases, with 12 bases lying between them. The CDR3 DNA sequence: TGTGCCAGCAGTGAAGCGGTGGGGGGAGTCTCCTACAATGAGCAGTTCTTC. Encoded protein: CASSEAVGGVSYNEQFF.

The chain uses TRBV27 and TRBJ2-1, with 8 bases aligning to TRBD2. V shed 4 bases, J shed 8 bases, and the junction held 13 bases outside the gene matches. The germline CDR1 and CDR2 sequences are MNHEY and SMNVEV (reference sequence). The CDR3 has 16 amino acids. CDR3 in amino acids: CASSSSGSGRIDEQFF. CDR3 sequence (DNA): TGTGCCAGCAGTTCCTCGGGGAGCGGGAGAATTGATGAGCAGTTCTTC.

J is TRBJ1-2 and V is TRBV4-2; D is perhaps TRBD1 (6 bases). The V gene lost 3 bases and the J gene lost 2 bases, with 19 bases spanning the gap. CDR3 length: 17 residues. Germline CDR1 and CDR2: LGHNA and YNFKEQ. The CDR3 nucleotides read TGTGCCAGCAGCCAGAGAACCGGGACACTACAAAACTATGGCTACACCTTC. Translation gives CASSQRTGTLQNYGYTF.

This clonotype was seen ten or more times. In DNA form, the CDR3 reads TGTGCCAGCAGTGAGTCCGGGACTTTACGGGATCTAATGTTCTACAATGAGCAGTTCTTC. Translating gives CASSESGTLRDLMFYNEQFF. The chain uses TRBV25-1 and TRBJ2-1, with a weak D call TRBD2 (6 bases). V was pared by 3 bases and J by 3 bases, with 27 bases between. Per the germline V gene, CDR1 is MGHDK and CDR2 is SYGVNS. The CDR3 consists of 20 residues. The full variable domain, rest sourced from reference TRBV25-1 and TRBJ2-1, is EADIYQTPRYLVIGTGKKITLECSQTMGHDKMYWYQQDPGMELHLIHYSYGVNSTEKGDLSSESTVSRIRTEHFPLTLESARPSHTSQYLCASSESGTLRDLMFYNEQFFGPGTRLTVL.

This clonotype was observed a handful of times. The chain combines TRBV7-9 with TRBJ1-1; D is uncertain. The length of the CDR3 is 16 residues. Trimming shortened V by 3 bases and J by 1 base, and 15 bases separated the two germline ends. Germline CDR1 is SEHNR and CDR2 is FQNEAQ (reference sequence). In DNA, the CDR3 is TGTGCCAGCAGCTTTAAGGTACCCAGACAGAACACTGAAGCTTTCTTT. The encoded protein is CASSFKVPRQNTEAFF.

The rearrangement joins TRBV24-1 to TRBJ2-6; D not resolved. Per the germline V gene, CDR1 is KGHDR and CDR2 is SFDVKD. V lost 7 bases and J lost 1, with 1 base in between. The CDR3 totals 12 residues. DNA for the CDR3: TGTGCCACCAGGTCTGGGGCCAACGTCCTGACTTTC. Translation: CATRSGANVLTF.

This clonotype was detected many times. One end of the junction is discordant with germline, which a read error may explain. This rearrangement joins TRBV7-9 to TRBJ2-1; 10 positions match TRBD2. Germline loops: CDR1 SEHNR, CDR2 FQNEAQ (reference sequence). This CDR3 region has 12 residues. The CDR3 DNA follows: TGTGCCAGCAGCTTAATAGCGGGAGGAGATCTCTTC. Its translation: CASSLIAGGDLF.

In DNA form, the CDR3 reads TGCGCCAGCAGCCAAGACAGGGGAGGAGGCACTGAAGCTTTCTTT. It is translated as CASSQDRGGGTEAFF. This chain links TRBV4-3 with TRBJ1-1, with D maybe TRBD1 (6 bases). V was shortened by 0 bases and J by 4 bases, with 12 bases between the two germline ends. The CDR3 covers 15 residues. CDR1 is LGHNA and CDR2 is YSLEER in the germline V gene.